This T cell receptor (beta chain) stems from a study of blood T cell repertoires in COVID-19. Turning to the study itself: Donors in the United States, Italy and Spain gave samples during acute or convalescent COVID-19. PBMCs, B-cell-depleted T cells, or T cells were the source of the cDNA or gDNA that made up the material.

Original analysis: Amplification from reference gene primers served as the basis for estimated nucleated cell counts. Libraries were prepared by immunoSEQ multiplex PCR; TCRdb keeps only in-frame clonotypes and omits some of them. That table supplies the V and J calls and clone size; D and trimming were determined from the DNA. The table includes under 200,000 clones, 70% to 90% detected once. This clone has just a few counts. The CDR3 consists of 14 residues. Per germline, CDR1 GTSNPN and CDR2 SVGIG (reference sequence). The V and J ends lost 2 bases and 5 bases respectively, with 14 bases between them.

The receptor's source is a man aged 40-55 years with active or convalescent COVID-19. V and J are TRBV30 and TRBJ2-3; D is perhaps TRBD2 (6 bases). What was sequenced was peripheral blood. CDR3 protein: CAWSPGLGGDTQYF. The CDR3, as DNA: TGTGCCTGGAGTCCCGGACTGGGGGGAGATACGCAGTATTTT.